This passage covers 15 T cell receptor beta chains from one sample sequenced in a study of radiotherapy plus CTLA-4 blockade in lung cancer. This table comes from immunoSEQ multiplex PCR, and its TCRdb copy is limited to in-frame clones, with some not included. The sample holds more than 95,000 clones, 65% to 75% seen once. Sample: peripheral blood, taken from a patient treated with radiotherapy plus ipilimumab. These receptors were taken from a human donor with non-small cell lung cancer who had a partial response to radiotherapy plus ipilimumab. Some clones in this sample may be carry-over from other donors' samples.

J is TRBJ2-7 and V is TRBV6-5; a possible D gene is TRBD1 (6 bases). The ends were cut back, 5 bases at V and 7 bases at J, with 12 bases in the middle. CDR3 length equals 12 residues. Germline loops: CDR1 MNHEY, CDR2 SVGAGI. This CDR3 is CASSTTGREQYF. The CDR3 nucleotides are TGTGCCAGCAGTACCACAGGGCGGGAGCAGTACTTC.

This clone was counted between two and nine times. This sequence joins TRBV6-1 and TRBJ1-1; TRBD1 aligns across 10 bases. The V and J ends lost 4 bases and 1 base, in that order; junction bases with no gene match: 9. Germline V gene data show CDR1 as MNHNS and CDR2 as SASEGT. The CDR3 has 17 amino acids. CDR3 in amino acids: CASSGGRGTGENTEAFF. The CDR3 coding sequence is TGTGCCAGCAGTGGGGGGAGGGGGACAGGGGAGAACACTGAAGCTTTCTTT.

This chain connects TRBV10-1 to TRBJ2-7, with TRBD2 matching 14 bases. CDR1 is WNHNN and CDR2 is SYGVQD in the germline V gene (reference sequence). Germline trimming cut 6 bases from V and 5 bases from J; bases unmatched to any gene: 9. This CDR3 region has 16 residues. CDR3: CASSPSGTSGGDEQYF. In nucleotides, the CDR3 is TGCGCCAGCAGCCCCTCCGGGACTAGCGGGGGCGACGAGCAGTACTTC.

This chain joins TRBV6-4 and TRBJ2-1, with 11 bases aligning to TRBD2. V shed 0 bases and J 2 bases; nucleotides not matched to a gene: 6. The CDR3 covers 18 residues. The germline CDR1 and CDR2 sequences are MRHNA and SNTAGT. The CDR3, as DNA: TGTGCCAGCAGTGACTCCGGGCGGACTAGCGGGCCCTACAATGAGCAGTTCTTC. Its translation: CASSDSGRTSGPYNEQFF.

The chain has TRBV6-5 and TRBJ1-2, with 7 bases fitting TRBD1. The germline V gene has CDR1 MNHEY and CDR2 SVGAGI. J was trimmed by 2 bases and V by 6 bases; bases with no gene match: 6. This CDR3 has 14 amino acids. In nucleotides, the CDR3 is TGTGCCAGCAGCTGGGGACAGAACAACTATGGCTACACCTTC. Amino acids: CASSWGQNNYGYTF.

The rearrangement joins TRBV9 to TRBJ2-7, with 7 bases identical to TRBD1. The CDR3 spans 15 residues. V lost 3 bases, J lost 0 bases, and 6 bases stayed unmatched. Germline assignment: CDR1 SGDLS and CDR2 YYNGEE. This chain's CDR3 is CASSARQGSSYEQYF. The CDR3 bases are TGTGCCAGCAGCGCCCGACAGGGAAGCTCCTACGAGCAGTACTTC. Supplemented by reference TRBV9 and TRBJ2-7, the full variable domain reads DSGVTQTPKHLITATGQRVTLRCSPRSGDLSVYWYQQSLDQGLQFLIQYYNGEERAKGNILERFSAQQFPDLHSELNLSSLELGDSALYFCASSARQGSSYEQYFGPGTRLTVT.

The chain carries TRBV10-3 and TRBJ2-3; D is unclear. CDR1 is ENHRY, CDR2 SYGVKD, per germline. Trimming stripped 6 bases from V and 1 base from J, with 11 bases between. The CDR3 contains 14 residues. This CDR3 reads CAIRRGGRTDTQYF. CDR3 nucleotides: TGTGCCATCAGGAGAGGCGGCCGCACAGATACGCAGTATTTT.

This clone was counted only a few times. J is TRBJ2-3 and V is TRBV4-2; TRBD1 might be the D (5 bases). The CDR3 consists of 15 residues. The ends were cut back, 1 base at V and 0 bases at J, with 8 bases in the middle. CDR1 is LGHNA, CDR2 YNFKEQ, per germline. This CDR3 is CASSQATVSTDTQYF. The DNA for the CDR3 is TGTGCCAGCAGCCAAGCGACAGTAAGCACAGATACGCAGTATTTT.

The rearrangement joins TRBV27 to TRBJ2-3; 16 nucleotides match TRBD2. V dropped 5 bases and J dropped 3; count of bases not matched to a gene: 11. Germline values: CDR1 MNHEY, CDR2 SMNVEV (reference sequence). The CDR3 is made up of 19 amino acids. CDR3 nucleotides: TGTGCCAGCAGTCCAGTGGGACTAGCGGGAGGGCCGGGAACAGATACGCAGTATTTT. It codes for CASSPVGLAGGPGTDTQYF.

The chain employs TRBV6-5 and TRBJ2-1; 7 bases match TRBD2. V was pared by 8 bases and J by 3 bases, with 1 base of the junction left unmatched. CDR1 is MNHEY, CDR2 SVGAGI, per germline. This CDR3 has 12 amino acids. The CDR3 DNA reads as TGTGCCAGCGGGGGGGACTACAATGAGCAGTTCTTC. It encodes CASGGDYNEQFF.

This clone came up a few times. The chain joins TRBV18 to TRBJ1-5, with a possible D match to TRBD1 (6 bases). The germline CDR1 and CDR2 sequences are KGHSH and LQKENI. Trimming shortened V by 6 bases and J by 0 bases, and 15 bases separated the two germline ends. The CDR3 sequence is 16 residues long. As DNA, the CDR3 is TGTGCCAGCTCCCAACAGGGCAAAGTTAGCAATCAGCCCCAGCATTTT. Translated, it gives CASSQQGKVSNQPQHF. Filled out from reference TRBV18 and TRBJ1-5, the complete variable domain reads NAGVMQNPRHLVRRRGQEARLRCSPMKGHSHVYWYRQLPEEGLKFMVYLQKENIIDESGMPKERFSAEFPKEGPSILRIQQVVRGDSAAYFCASSQQGKVSNQPQHFGDGTRLSIL.

The V and J genes are TRBV9 and TRBJ1-2; 9 bases are shared with TRBD1. The CDR3 length is 14 residues. CDR1 is SGDLS and CDR2 is YYNGEE in the germline V gene. J gave up 2 bases and V 6 bases, and 5 bases lay outside the gene matches. For the CDR3, the DNA is TGTGCCAGCATCGGGGGGACAGGGAACTATGGCTACACCTTC. This gives the protein CASIGGTGNYGYTF. Variable domain in full (rest from reference TRBV9 and TRBJ1-2): DSGVTQTPKHLITATGQRVTLRCSPRSGDLSVYWYQQSLDQGLQFLIQYYNGEERAKGNILERFSAQQFPDLHSELNLSSLELGDSALYFCASIGGTGNYGYTFGSGTRLTVV.

The gene calls are TRBV28 and TRBJ2-2; D not certain. This CDR3 has 13 residues. V was cut by 6 bases and J by 6 bases, with 11 bases left in between. Germline CDR1 and CDR2: MDHEN and SYDVKM. The CDR3 region is CASSRLTPGELFF. The CDR3 coding sequence is TGTGCCAGCAGCCGACTCACGCCCGGGGAGCTGTTTTTT.

This rearrangement joins TRBV21-1 to TRBJ2-3; the D call in the table, TRBD2, was not verified against the DNA. TRBV21-1 is recorded as a pseudogene. There are 16 residues in the CDR3. The chain's CDR3 is CASSNSASGKGDTQYF. The CDR3 DNA is TGTGCCAGCAGCAACTCCGCTAGCGGTAAAGGTGATACGCAGTATTTT.

The rearrangement uses TRBV21-1 and TRBJ2-7; the D call TRBD2 from the table was never checked on the DNA. TRBV21-1 is reported as a pseudogene. The CDR3 runs 12 residues. CDR3 DNA sequence: TGCCCCCAAGGGCGGGGGACGTACGAGCAGTACTTC. Its protein is CPQGRGTYEQYF.